This passage covers 9 T cell receptor beta chains from one sample sequenced in a study of blood T cell repertoires in COVID-19 (dated by TCRdb to the early 2020s). The protocol used for the library was the immunoSEQ multiplex PCR assay. TCRdb carries this immuneACCESS record with in-frame sequences only. Its versions omit some clonotypes, under half of them owing to an unresolved V gene in the studies checked, with the rest unexplained. This sample comprises roughly 100,000 clones, 71% of them detected only once. 0.75% to 1% of the sample lies in the top ten. The material sequenced was peripheral blood. The receptors shown here come from a human donor with acute or convalescent COVID-19. The donor label of this sample is uncertain.

V usage is TRBV9 and J usage is TRBJ2-3; the D is unclear. The CDR3 is made up of 13 amino acids. Trimming took 1 base from V and 6 from J, leaving 9 bases between them. Germline V gene data show CDR1 as SGDLS and CDR2 as YYNGEE. The CDR3 here is CASSVLRRDTQYF. The CDR3 DNA sequence: TGTGCCAGCAGCGTACTCCGTCGGGATACGCAGTATTTT.

This clone was seen only a few times. This sequence joins TRBV5-4 and TRBJ1-2; D is possibly TRBD1 (5 bases). This CDR3 is built from 14 residues. V was cut by 4 bases and J by 4 bases, with 14 bases left in between. Germline CDR1 and CDR2: SGHNT and YYREEE (reference sequence). CDR3 in DNA: TGTGCCAGCAGCCCCCGGGCGGGGGTCTATGGCTACACCTTC. It codes for CASSPRAGVYGYTF.

This clone was detected a few times. The chain has TRBV28 and TRBJ1-1; D remains ambiguous. Trimming removed 2 bases at V and 1 base at J, with 17 bases between. Germline lookup yields CDR1 MDHEN and CDR2 SYDVKM. CDR3 length equals 17 residues. The CDR3 spells CASSLPTGGLGNTEAFF. In DNA, the CDR3 is TGTGCCAGCAGTTTACCCACGGGCGGGTTGGGGAACACTGAAGCTTTCTTT.

This clone was detected only a few times. The CDR3 coding sequence is TGTGCCAGCAGTCGGAGGCAGGGGAACTATGGCTACACCTTC. Translation gives CASSRRQGNYGYTF. The chain couples TRBV6-5 to TRBJ1-2, with a possible D match to TRBD1 (6 bases). Germline V CDR1 and CDR2: MNHEY, SVGAGI. The V and J ends lost 5 bases and 2 bases respectively, with 12 bases between them. The CDR3 covers 14 residues.

This clone was observed once. V and J are TRBV3-1 (or the pseudogene TRBV3-2) and TRBJ2-1; TRBD2 is a possible D gene (6 bases). Germline values: CDR1 LGHDT, CDR2 YNNKEL (reference sequence). The CDR3 has 13 residues. The ends were cut back, 4 bases at V and 7 bases at J, with 11 bases in the middle. The CDR3, as DNA: TGTGCCAGCAGCCCCTCGGGGGTTAATGAGCAGTTCTTC. It yields the protein CASSPSGVNEQFF.

This clone occurred once. V gene TRBV20-1 combines with J gene TRBJ2-3; 7 bases align to TRBD2. V lost 3 bases to trimming and J lost 4 bases; unmatched junction nucleotides: 10. Germline-derived CDR1 and CDR2 are DFQATT and SNEGSKA (reference sequence). The CDR3 covers 15 residues. The CDR3 DNA reads as TGCAGTGCTAGTGAGGCTAGCGGAAAATCAGATACGCAGTATTTT. It translates to CSASEASGKSDTQYF.

Here the CDR3 DNA reads TGTGCCAGCAGCTTAGCTAGCCTAGCGGGGGGTACTTTCTACAATGAGCAGTTCTTC. It translates to CASSLASLAGGTFYNEQFF. V usage is TRBV7-9 and J usage is TRBJ2-1, with 11 bases that match TRBD2. The trim removed 0 bases at V and 3 bases at J, leaving 10 bases unmatched. The CDR3 spans 19 residues. The germline V gene has CDR1 SEHNR and CDR2 FQNEAQ (reference sequence). Using reference TRBV7-9 and TRBJ2-1 for the parts outside the CDR3, the full variable domain is DTGVSQNPRHKITKRGQNVTFRCDPISEHNRLYWYRQTLGQGPEFLTYFQNEAQLEKSRLLSDRFSAERPKGSFSTLEIQRTEQGDSAMYLCASSLASLAGGTFYNEQFFGPGTRLTVL.

This rearrangement joins TRBV15 to TRBJ1-5; the D gene is possibly TRBD1 (6 bases). Trimming removed 8 bases from V and 0 bases from J, with 11 bases in between. CDR3 size: 14 residues. Germline V gene lookup returns CDR1 LNHNV and CDR2 YYDKDF (reference sequence). The CDR3 DNA follows: TGTGCCACCGGGGGGGGCGGTAGCAATCAGCCCCAGCATTTT. This encodes CATGGGGSNQPQHF.

The genes are TRBV4-1 and TRBJ1-5; a weak D match, TRBD1 (5 bases). Germline V gene lookup returns CDR1 MGHRA and CDR2 YSYEKL. The V gene lost 2 bases and the J gene lost 0 bases, with 11 bases spanning the gap. The CDR3 is 16 residues long. CDR3 DNA sequence: TGCGCCAGCAGCCAACCAGACAGATATAGCAATCAGCCCCAGCATTTT. The encoded protein is CASSQPDRYSNQPQHF.